These 30 T cell receptor beta chains were all obtained from the same sample, sequenced in a study of T cells after posttransplantation cyclophosphamide. This table comes from immunoSEQ multiplex PCR, and its TCRdb copy is limited to in-frame clones, with some not included. In total the sample includes 40,000 to 45,000 clones, none of them seen once. The source material was PBMCs. These receptors all come from a man between 35 and 55 years old in good health, CMV-negative, and a related stem cell transplant donor.

This clone was recorded at least ten times. The chain couples TRBV5-1 to TRBJ2-3, with D possibly matching TRBD1 (5 bases). The CDR3 consists of 16 residues. Trimming stripped 0 bases from V and 2 bases from J, with 13 bases between. Germline CDR1 and CDR2: SGHRS and YFSETQ. The CDR3 is CASSLAYQGFTDTQYF. In nucleotides, the CDR3 is TGCGCCAGCAGCTTGGCCTATCAGGGTTTCACAGATACGCAGTATTTT. Variable domain in full (rest from reference TRBV5-1 and TRBJ2-3): KAGVTQTPRYLIKTRGQQVTLSCSPISGHRSVSWYQQTPGQGLQFLFEYFSETQRNKGNFPGRFSGRQFSNSRSEMNVSTLELGDSALYLCASSLAYQGFTDTQYFGPGTRLTVL.

This chain uses TRBV13 with TRBJ1-5, with a weak D call TRBD1 (5 bases). Deletions cut 0 bases from V and 4 bases from J, with 7 bases between. The CDR3 totals 14 residues. Germline V gene sequence: CDR1 PRHDT, CDR2 FYEKMQ (reference sequence). This chain's CDR3 is CASSLGGQNQPQHF. In DNA form, the CDR3 reads TGTGCCAGCAGCTTAGGCGGACAAAATCAGCCCCAGCATTTT.

The sample holds many counts of this clone. The chain has TRBV6-5 and TRBJ2-1; 12 bases map to TRBD1. In germline, CDR1 is MNHEY, CDR2 SVGAGI. The CDR3 contains 15 residues. The J segment lost 13 bases and the V segment lost 6 bases, leaving 13 bases of the junction unmatched. CDR3 loop: CASSRGTGGATGQFF. The CDR3 nucleotides read TGTGCCAGCAGCCGAGGGACAGGGGGCGCGACAGGCCAGTTCTTC.

This rearrangement joins TRBV25-1 to TRBJ2-5; D perhaps matches TRBD1 (6 bases). The CDR3 totals 15 residues. Germline V gene data show CDR1 as MGHDK and CDR2 as SYGVNS. Trimming took 3 bases from V and 0 from J, leaving 11 bases between them. CDR3 sequence reads: CASSDPDSHQETQYF. The CDR3 bases are TGTGCCAGCAGTGATCCGGACAGCCACCAAGAGACCCAGTACTTC.

The rearrangement links TRBV15 to TRBJ2-5, with TRBD2 matching over 9 bases. V shed 0 bases, J shed 5 bases, and the junction held 4 bases outside the gene matches. The CDR3 runs 15 residues. CDR1 and CDR2 from the germline V gene are LNHNV and YYDKDF (reference sequence). The DNA for the CDR3 is TGTGCCACCAGCAGAGACCTTAGCGGGAGTGAGACCCAGTACTTC. It is translated as CATSRDLSGSETQYF. Using reference TRBV15 and TRBJ2-5 for the parts outside the CDR3, the full variable domain is DAMVIQNPRYQVTQFGKPVTLSCSQTLNHNVMYWYQQKSSQAPKLLFHYYDKDFNNEADTPDNFQSRRPNTSFCFLDIRSPGLGDTAMYLCATSRDLSGSETQYFGPGTRLLVL.

This clone was counted many times. The chain has TRBV21-1 and TRBJ2-7; TRBD1 reflects the table's D call only, with no check against the DNA. TRBV21-1 is reported as a pseudogene. This CDR3 is 15 amino acids long. CDR3 DNA sequence: TGTGCCAGCAGCTCACCGGGACAGGGCAACTACGAGCAGTACGTC. Translation gives CASSSPGQGNYEQYV.

The V gene is TRBV6-5, the J gene TRBJ2-7; no clear D. Deletions cut 6 bases from V and 2 bases from J, with 8 bases between. Germline-derived CDR1 and CDR2 are MNHEY and SVGAGI. There are 12 residues in the CDR3. DNA of the CDR3: TGTGCCAGCAGCGCAGAGGCCTACGAGCAGTACGTC. Its protein product is CASSAEAYEQYV.

This clone has a count of ten or more. This sequence joins TRBV4-2 and TRBJ1-2; weak D call: TRBD1 (5 bases). Germline V gives CDR1 LGHNA, CDR2 YNFKEQ. Trimming stripped 3 bases from V and 3 bases from J, with 17 bases between. This CDR3 spans 16 amino acids. CDR3 nucleotide sequence: TGTGCCAGCAGCCAGGCAAGGTACGGGGACTACTATGGCTACACCTTC. This sequence encodes CASSQARYGDYYGYTF.

This clone appeared many times. The chain's CDR3 is CASSLDGRGLGETQYF. The DNA of the CDR3 is TGTGCCAGCAGCTTAGACGGGCGGGGGCTAGGAGAGACCCAGTACTTC. The chain is built from TRBV11-3 and TRBJ2-5; maybe TRBD2 (7 bases). V lost 0 bases and J 4 bases, leaving 15 bases between the germline ends. Germline V gives CDR1 SGHNT, CDR2 YENEEA. The CDR3 runs to 16 residues.

This clone was counted many times. The rearrangement links TRBV5-6 to TRBJ1-1, with D tentatively TRBD1 (5 bases). The V gene's germline CDR1 is SGHDT and CDR2 YYEEEE. Trimming removed 1 base from V and 1 base from J, with 5 bases in between. The CDR3 runs 13 residues. Written as DNA, the CDR3 is TGTGCCAGCAGCTTGAGGGGGAACACTGAAGCTTTCTTT. Translated, it gives CASSLRGNTEAFF.

This clone has just a few counts. The chain couples TRBV7-2 to TRBJ1-5, with a weak D call TRBD1 (5 bases). Germline CDR1 reads SGHTA; CDR2 reads FQGNSA. The CDR3 sequence is 15 residues long. Trimming left V 1 base short and J 9 bases short, with 16 bases between. CDR3 loop: CASSLDSQGFGPQHF. The CDR3 nucleotides are TGTGCCAGCAGCTTAGACAGCCAGGGTTTTGGGCCCCAGCATTTT.

The gene calls are TRBV27 and TRBJ2-5; D uncertain. The CDR3 runs 11 residues. CDR1 MNHEY and CDR2 SMNVEV come from the germline V gene (reference sequence). V gave up 2 bases and J gave up 6 bases, with 4 bases separating them. CDR3 nucleotides: TGTGCCAGCAGTTTAGGGCAGACCCAGTACTTC. Encoded protein: CASSLGQTQYF.

This clone was recorded many times. The J gene is TRBJ2-2, the V gene TRBV10-3, with D tentatively TRBD1 (6 bases). Germline V lookup: CDR1 ENHRY, CDR2 SYGVKD. CDR3 length: 15 amino acids. Trimming shortened V by 0 bases and J by 2 bases, and 7 bases separated the two germline ends. CDR3 residues: CAISESTGNTGELFF. The CDR3 DNA is TGTGCCATCAGTGAGTCGACAGGAAACACCGGGGAGCTGTTTTTT.

This clone was found many times. DNA for the CDR3: TGTGCCAGCAGCTTGGCGGGAGTCGGCACCGGGGAGCTGTTTTTT. It specifies CASSLAGVGTGELFF. The V gene is TRBV7-6, the J gene TRBJ2-2; TRBD2 matches at 7 bases. In germline, CDR1 is SGHVS, CDR2 FNYEAQ. The V gene end was trimmed by 3 bases and the J gene end by 4 bases; junction bases not matched to a gene: 5. The length of the CDR3 is 15 residues.

Many counts were recorded for this clone. The chain is built from TRBV7-2 and TRBJ1-1, with TRBD1 as a possible D gene (6 bases). Germline V gene data show CDR1 as SGHTA and CDR2 as FQGNSA. The CDR3 has 15 residues. Trimming took off 4 bases at V and 5 bases at J, with 17 bases between the two ends. CDR3 nucleotides: TGTGCCAGCAGCTATCCCCGGGGGGGCGGTACTGAAGCTTTCTTT. Translating gives CASSYPRGGGTEAFF.

The table lists this clone with many counts. This chain links TRBV7-2 with TRBJ2-7; D might be TRBD2 (5 bases). V lost 6 bases and J 0 bases, leaving 15 bases between the germline ends. The length of the CDR3 is 15 residues. The germline V gene has CDR1 SGHTA and CDR2 FQGNSA. The CDR3 DNA follows: TGTGCCAGCAGTCACGGACTGCGGAGCTCCTACGAGCAGTACTTC. Encoded protein: CASSHGLRSSYEQYF.

This clone was picked up many times. The chain carries TRBV29-1 and TRBJ2-4; 7 bases line up with TRBD1. Germline V CDR1 and CDR2: SQVTM, ANQGSEA. V was pared by 6 bases and J by 0 bases, with 11 bases of the junction left unmatched. CDR3 length: 16 residues. This CDR3 is CSVEDRTKGAKNIQYF. As DNA, the CDR3 is TGCAGCGTCGAGGACAGGACGAAGGGAGCCAAAAACATTCAGTACTTC.

This clone was picked up many times. The genes are TRBV5-1 and TRBJ1-2; unclear D gene. CDR1 and CDR2 from the germline V gene are SGHRS and YFSETQ. V gave up 3 bases and J gave up 2 bases, with 8 bases separating them. This CDR3 is built from 13 residues. The CDR3 DNA follows: TGCGCCAGCAGCTCCGGGGTAAACTATGGCTACACCTTC. It codes for CASSSGVNYGYTF.

This clone was observed a few times. This chain links TRBV6-1 with TRBJ2-3; no clear D gene. Trimming took off 2 bases at V and 7 bases at J, with 19 bases between the two ends. Germline CDR1 reads MNHNS; CDR2 reads SASEGT. The CDR3 runs to 16 residues. As DNA, the CDR3 is TGTGCCAGCAGTGAATCTTTCGGTACTACCGCAAATACGCAGTATTTT. It translates to CASSESFGTTANTQYF.

This clone was observed a few times. The CDR3 region has the DNA TGTGCCAGCTCGCCCTACCGGGACAGGAGCTACGAGCAGTACTTC. This gives the protein CASSPYRDRSYEQYF. V usage is TRBV18 and J usage is TRBJ2-7; 8 bases match TRBD1. CDR1 is KGHSH, CDR2 LQKENI, per germline. The CDR3 has 15 amino acids. The V segment lost 6 bases and the J segment 3 bases; nucleotides outside the gene matches: 10. Supplemented by reference TRBV18 and TRBJ2-7, the full variable domain reads NAGVMQNPRHLVRRRGQEARLRCSPMKGHSHVYWYRQLPEEGLKFMVYLQKENIIDESGMPKERFSAEFPKEGPSILRIQQVVRGDSAAYFCASSPYRDRSYEQYFGPGTRLTVT.

This clone was picked up many times. This chain uses TRBV4-3 with TRBJ1-1; D might be TRBD1 (5 bases). This CDR3 has 16 amino acids. Germline assignment: CDR1 LGHNA and CDR2 YSLEER. The germline V and J ends were trimmed by 0 bases and 2 bases, with 13 bases remaining between them. The CDR3 sequence: CASSQEGAGKNTEAFF. The CDR3 nucleotides read TGCGCCAGCAGCCAAGAAGGGGCGGGGAAAAACACTGAAGCTTTCTTT.

This clone was observed at least ten times. J is TRBJ1-1 and V is TRBV5-6; perhaps TRBD1 as D (5 bases). The CDR3 runs 15 residues. CDR1 and CDR2 from the germline V gene are SGHDT and YYEEEE. V dropped 6 bases and J dropped 1 base, with 16 bases sitting between them. The CDR3 protein is CASTGRRGKNTEAFF. In nucleotides, the CDR3 is TGTGCCAGCACCGGGCGGCGGGGGAAGAACACTGAAGCTTTCTTT.

This clone was observed at least ten times. The DNA for the CDR3 is TGTGCCAGCAGCGTAGCGGGGGGACAGAACACCGGGGAGCTGTTTTTT. This translates into CASSVAGGQNTGELFF. The J gene is TRBJ2-2, the V gene TRBV9, with D possibly matching TRBD2 (7 bases). CDR1 is SGDLS and CDR2 is YYNGEE in the germline V gene. The ends were cut back, 0 bases at V and 1 base at J, with 10 bases in the middle. The CDR3 runs to 16 residues.

This clone has ten or more counts. The rearrangement links TRBV5-6 to TRBJ2-2; 8 nucleotides match TRBD2. Trimming at V came to 0 bases and at J to 6 bases, leaving 10 bases not matched to a gene. CDR1 and CDR2 (germline): SGHDT, YYEEEE. The CDR3 totals 17 residues. This CDR3 reads CASSLVEGLGGSGELFF. The CDR3 DNA reads TGTGCCAGCAGCTTGGTCGAGGGACTAGGCGGATCCGGGGAGCTGTTTTTT.

Ten or more counts support this clone. The chain employs TRBV7-3 and TRBJ2-1; 8 bases map to TRBD2. J lost 3 bases, V lost 5 bases, and 6 bases had no gene match. This CDR3 spans 15 amino acids. CDR1 is SGHTA and CDR2 is FQGTGA in the germline V gene. CDR3 region: CASSPAGTSYNEQFF. CDR3 DNA: TGTGCCAGCAGCCCCGCCGGGACTAGCTACAATGAGCAGTTCTTC.

In this sample, this clone turned up many times. The rearrangement joins TRBV7-3 to TRBJ2-1, with D hard to call. Germline values: CDR1 SGHTA, CDR2 FQGTGA. V lost 2 bases, J lost 4 bases, and 6 bases lay in between. CDR3 length: 13 amino acids. The CDR3 sequence: CASSLERYNEQFF. In DNA form, the CDR3 reads TGTGCCAGCAGCTTAGAGAGGTACAATGAGCAGTTCTTC.

In its sample, this clone was seen many times. The rearrangement joins TRBV13 to TRBJ1-2, with D possibly TRBD1 on 5 matching bases. The CDR3 runs to 16 residues. Trimming took 2 bases from V and 5 from J, leaving 18 bases between them. Germline lookup yields CDR1 PRHDT and CDR2 FYEKMQ (reference sequence). The CDR3: CASSLTKGALPYGYTF. CDR3 nucleotides: TGTGCCAGCAGCTTAACCAAAGGGGCCCTCCCTTATGGCTACACCTTC.

The rearrangement links TRBV5-1 to TRBJ2-5, with D maybe TRBD1 (5 bases). Germline CDR1 SGHRS, CDR2 YFSETQ. V shed 4 bases and J shed 2 bases, with 12 bases lying between them. CDR3 length: 14 amino acids. CDR3 amino acids: CASSVLGAQETQYF. The CDR3 nucleotides are TGCGCCAGCAGCGTGCTTGGGGCACAAGAGACCCAGTACTTC. The whole variable domain, remainder taken from reference TRBV5-1 and TRBJ2-5, is KAGVTQTPRYLIKTRGQQVTLSCSPISGHRSVSWYQQTPGQGLQFLFEYFSETQRNKGNFPGRFSGRQFSNSRSEMNVSTLELGDSALYLCASSVLGAQETQYFGPGTRLLVL.

This clone was detected many times. The rearrangement joins TRBV6-1 to TRBJ1-5; D remains unclear. This CDR3 has 14 amino acids. CDR1 and CDR2 (germline): MNHNS, SASEGT. The V end lost 2 bases, the J end lost 0 bases, and 5 bases lay between the germline ends. The CDR3 DNA reads as TGTGCCAGCAGTGAAATAGATAGCAATCAGCCCCAGCATTTT. The encoded protein is CASSEIDSNQPQHF.

This clone was detected many times. This chain links TRBV7-7 with TRBJ2-2, with D possibly TRBD2 on 6 matching bases. V was clipped by 3 bases and J by 1 base, with 21 bases between them. There are 19 residues in the CDR3. Germline V lookup: CDR1 SSHAT, CDR2 FNYEAQ (reference sequence). DNA for the CDR3: TGTGCCAGCAGCTTGGGGCGGGGCAGGCTACTGGGGAACACCGGGGAGCTGTTTTTT. Translation: CASSLGRGRLLGNTGELFF.